This T cell receptor (beta chain) was sequenced in a study of shared clonotypes between healthy human individuals. About the study: CD4 naive and CD4 memory each took three plates per donor, while CD8 naive took two and CD8 memory one.

Sequencing was performed with immunoSEQ multiplex PCR; in TCRdb, only in-frame clones are kept and a portion is missing. The sample holds about 690,000 clones, 90% seen once. This CDR3 spans 16 amino acids. The germline gives CDR1 MNHNS, CDR2 SASEGT. Trimming left V 4 bases short and J 1 base short, with 16 bases between. On this clone itself: Its antigen remains unidentified.

The donors, all of them Caucasian adults, lived in Nashville, Tennessee. Whole-study results and caveats: A handful of donors held about 4.5% of naive CD4 clonotypes in common. A generally larger estimated richness was seen in naive subsets than in memory subsets.

The rearrangement joins TRBV6-1 to TRBJ2-5; tentatively, D is TRBD1 or TRBD2 (6 bases each). This sequence originates from a man younger than 35 in good health. Some clones in this sample may be carry-over from other donors' samples. The source material was memory CD8+ T cells from PBMCs. Stated subset: CD45RO+ cells pooled with CCR7-negative TemRA cells. As DNA, the CDR3 is TGTGCCAGCAGTGCCCCTTTGAGGGGGGTCCAAGAGACCCAGTACTTC. Its protein product is CASSAPLRGVQETQYF.